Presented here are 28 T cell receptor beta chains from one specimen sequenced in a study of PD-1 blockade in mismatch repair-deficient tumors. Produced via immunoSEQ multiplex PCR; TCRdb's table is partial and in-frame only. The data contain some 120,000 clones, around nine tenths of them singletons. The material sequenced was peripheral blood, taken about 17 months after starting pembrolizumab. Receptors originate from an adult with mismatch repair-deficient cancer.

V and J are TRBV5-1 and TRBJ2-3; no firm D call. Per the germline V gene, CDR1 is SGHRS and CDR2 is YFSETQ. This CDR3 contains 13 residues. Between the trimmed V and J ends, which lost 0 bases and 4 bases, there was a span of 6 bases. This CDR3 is CASSLERADTQYF. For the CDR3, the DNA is TGCGCCAGCAGCTTGGAAAGGGCAGATACGCAGTATTTT. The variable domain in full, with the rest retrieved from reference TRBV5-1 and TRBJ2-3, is KAGVTQTPRYLIKTRGQQVTLSCSPISGHRSVSWYQQTPGQGLQFLFEYFSETQRNKGNFPGRFSGRQFSNSRSEMNVSTLELGDSALYLCASSLERADTQYFGPGTRLTVL.

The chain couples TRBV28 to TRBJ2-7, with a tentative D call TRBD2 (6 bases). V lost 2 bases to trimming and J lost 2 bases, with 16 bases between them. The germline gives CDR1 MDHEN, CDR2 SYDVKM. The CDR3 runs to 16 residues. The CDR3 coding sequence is TGTGCCAGCAGTTTAAGGGCCGGGAGAGCCACCTACGAGCAGTACTTC. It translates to CASSLRAGRATYEQYF.

In DNA, the CDR3 is TGCGCCAGCAGCCTAGGGGCTAGCGGAGCTGGGGAGCTGTTTTTT. Its protein is CASSLGASGAGELFF. This rearrangement joins TRBV4-1 to TRBJ2-2, with 7 bases fitting TRBD2. The CDR3 is 15 amino acids. Germline V CDR1 and CDR2: MGHRA, YSYEKL. The V and J ends lost 4 bases and 8 bases, in that order; junction bases with no gene match: 10.

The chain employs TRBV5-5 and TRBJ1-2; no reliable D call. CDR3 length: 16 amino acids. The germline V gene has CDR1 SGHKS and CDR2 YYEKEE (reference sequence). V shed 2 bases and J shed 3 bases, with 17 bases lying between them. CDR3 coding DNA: TGTGCCAGCAGCTTCCTCCCCGAGTCAGCTTACTATGGCTACACCTTC. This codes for CASSFLPESAYYGYTF.

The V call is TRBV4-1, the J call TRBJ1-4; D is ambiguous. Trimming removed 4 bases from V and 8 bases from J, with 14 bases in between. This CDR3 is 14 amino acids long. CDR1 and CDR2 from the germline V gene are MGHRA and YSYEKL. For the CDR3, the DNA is TGCGCCAGCAGCCTCCGGGCCTCCGTAGAAAAACTGTTTTTT. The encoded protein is CASSLRASVEKLFF.

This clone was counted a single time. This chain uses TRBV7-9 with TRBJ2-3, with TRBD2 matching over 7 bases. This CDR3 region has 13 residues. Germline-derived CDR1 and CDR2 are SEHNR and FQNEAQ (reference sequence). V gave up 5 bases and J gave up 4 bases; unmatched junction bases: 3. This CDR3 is CASSPSGPDTQYF. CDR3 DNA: TGTGCCAGCAGCCCTAGCGGCCCAGATACGCAGTATTTT.

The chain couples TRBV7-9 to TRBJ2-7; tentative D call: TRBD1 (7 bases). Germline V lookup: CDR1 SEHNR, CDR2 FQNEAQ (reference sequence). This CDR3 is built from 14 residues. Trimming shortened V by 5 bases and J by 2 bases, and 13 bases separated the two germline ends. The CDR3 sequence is CASSRTGGAYEQYF. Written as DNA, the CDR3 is TGTGCCAGCAGCCGGACAGGCGGGGCCTACGAGCAGTACTTC. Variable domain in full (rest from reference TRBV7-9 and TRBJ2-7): DTGVSQNPRHKITKRGQNVTFRCDPISEHNRLYWYRQTLGQGPEFLTYFQNEAQLEKSRLLSDRFSAERPKGSFSTLEIQRTEQGDSAMYLCASSRTGGAYEQYFGPGTRLTVT.

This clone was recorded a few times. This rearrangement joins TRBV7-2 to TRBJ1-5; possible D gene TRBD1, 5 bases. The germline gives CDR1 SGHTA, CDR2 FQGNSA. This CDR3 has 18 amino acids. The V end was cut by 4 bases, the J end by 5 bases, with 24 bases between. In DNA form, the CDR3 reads TGTGCCAGCAGCTCGGGTCTCCTCGGGGGGTCATTCGATCAGCCCCAGCATTTT. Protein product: CASSSGLLGGSFDQPQHF. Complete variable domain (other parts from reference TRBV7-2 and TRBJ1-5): GAGVSQSPSNKVTEKGKDVELRCDPISGHTALYWYRQSLGQGLEFLIYFQGNSAPDKSGLPSDRFSAERTGGSVSTLTIQRTQQEDSAVYLCASSSGLLGGSFDQPQHFGDGTRLSIL.

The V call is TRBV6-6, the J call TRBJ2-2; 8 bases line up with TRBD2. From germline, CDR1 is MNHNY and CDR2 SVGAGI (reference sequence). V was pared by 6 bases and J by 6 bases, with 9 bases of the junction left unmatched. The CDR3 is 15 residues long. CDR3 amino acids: CASRRGLASAGELFF. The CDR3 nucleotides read TGTGCCAGCAGACGCGGACTAGCAAGCGCCGGGGAGCTGTTTTTT.

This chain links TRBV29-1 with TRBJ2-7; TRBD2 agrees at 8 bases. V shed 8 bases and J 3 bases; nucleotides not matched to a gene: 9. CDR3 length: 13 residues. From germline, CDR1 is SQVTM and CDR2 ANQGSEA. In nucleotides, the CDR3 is TGCAGCTTTACCGGGACTAGGATCTACGAGCAGTACTTC. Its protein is CSFTGTRIYEQYF.

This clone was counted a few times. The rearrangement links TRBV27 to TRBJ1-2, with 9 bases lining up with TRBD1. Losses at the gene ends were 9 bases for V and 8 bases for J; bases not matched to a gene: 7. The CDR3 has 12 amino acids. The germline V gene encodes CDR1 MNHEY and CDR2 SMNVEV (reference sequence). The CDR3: CASRTGVRGYTF. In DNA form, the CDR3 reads TGTGCCAGTAGGACAGGGGTACGCGGCTACACCTTC.

The CDR3 protein is CSVESGLAGGDEQFF. CDR3 coding DNA: TGCAGCGTTGAATCCGGACTAGCGGGAGGTGATGAGCAGTTCTTC. The chain couples TRBV29-1 to TRBJ2-1, with 14 bases that match TRBD2. Per the germline V gene, CDR1 is SQVTM and CDR2 is ANQGSEA. This CDR3 has 15 residues. V was clipped by 2 bases and J by 8 bases; unmatched bases: 5.

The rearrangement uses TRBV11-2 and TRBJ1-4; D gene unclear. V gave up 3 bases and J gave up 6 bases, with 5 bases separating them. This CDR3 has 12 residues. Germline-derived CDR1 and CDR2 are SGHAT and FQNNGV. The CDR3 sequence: CASSFTYEKLFF. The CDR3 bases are TGTGCCAGCAGCTTTACGTATGAAAAACTGTTTTTT.

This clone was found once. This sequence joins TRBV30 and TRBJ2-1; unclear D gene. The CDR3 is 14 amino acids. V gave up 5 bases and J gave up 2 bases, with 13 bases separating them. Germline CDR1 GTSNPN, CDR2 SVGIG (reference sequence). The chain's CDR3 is CAWEDPGPYNEQFF. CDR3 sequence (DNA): TGTGCCTGGGAAGACCCTGGCCCCTACAATGAGCAGTTCTTC.

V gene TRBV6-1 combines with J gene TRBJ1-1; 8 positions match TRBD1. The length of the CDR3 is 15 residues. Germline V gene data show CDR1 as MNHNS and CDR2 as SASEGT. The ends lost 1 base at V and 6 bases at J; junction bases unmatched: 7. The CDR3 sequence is CASSEDRGSSSEAFF. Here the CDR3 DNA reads TGTGCCAGCAGTGAAGACAGGGGGTCCTCGTCTGAAGCTTTCTTT.

Here the CDR3 reads CASAGLAGVFGTDTQYF. For the CDR3, the DNA is TGTGCCAGCGCGGGACTAGCGGGAGTATTCGGCACAGATACGCAGTATTTT. This chain links TRBV11-3 with TRBJ2-3, with 14 bases that match TRBD2. Germline V gene data show CDR1 as SGHNT and CDR2 as YENEEA. Trimming took 8 bases from V and 1 from J; bases not matched to a gene: 8. The CDR3 runs to 17 residues.

In DNA, the CDR3 is TGTGCCAGCGGCGGGTTTAAGACAGGGGGCCTAGAGCCCCAGCATTTT. Translation gives CASGGFKTGGLEPQHF. V and J are TRBV28 and TRBJ1-5; TRBD1 agrees at 10 bases. The CDR3 contains 16 residues. CDR1 MDHEN and CDR2 SYDVKM come from the germline V gene. V trimming: 8 bases; J trimming: 8 bases; junction bases outside the gene matches: 15. Full variable domain (outside the CDR3, taken from reference TRBV28 and TRBJ1-5): DVKVTQSSRYLVKRTGEKVFLECVQDMDHENMFWYRQDPGLGLRLIYFSYDVKMKEKGDIPEGYSVSREKKERFSLILESASTNQTSMYLCASGGFKTGGLEPQHFGDGTRLSIL.

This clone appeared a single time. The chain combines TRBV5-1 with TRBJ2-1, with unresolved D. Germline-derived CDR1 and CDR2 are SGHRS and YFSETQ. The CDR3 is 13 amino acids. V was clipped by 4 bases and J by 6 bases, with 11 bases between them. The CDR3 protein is CASSLVTANEQFF. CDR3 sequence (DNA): TGCGCCAGCAGCCTCGTAACCGCCAATGAGCAGTTCTTC.

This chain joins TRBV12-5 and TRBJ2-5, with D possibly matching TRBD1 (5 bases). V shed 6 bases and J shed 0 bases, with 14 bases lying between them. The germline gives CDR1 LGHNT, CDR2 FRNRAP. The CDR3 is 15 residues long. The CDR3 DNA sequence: TGTGCTAGTGGGGTGCAGGGCCAGGACCAAGAGACCCAGTACTTC. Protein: CASGVQGQDQETQYF. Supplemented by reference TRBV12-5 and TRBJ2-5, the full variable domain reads DARVTQTPRHKVTEMGQEVTMRCQPILGHNTVFWYRQTMMQGLELLAYFRNRAPLDDSGMPKDRFSAEMPDATLATLKIQPSEPRDSAVYFCASGVQGQDQETQYFGPGTRLLVL.

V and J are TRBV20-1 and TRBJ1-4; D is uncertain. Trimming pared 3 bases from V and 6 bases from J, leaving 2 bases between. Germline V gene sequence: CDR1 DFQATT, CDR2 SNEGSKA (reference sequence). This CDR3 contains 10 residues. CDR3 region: CSARDEKLFF. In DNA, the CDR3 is TGCAGTGCTAGGGATGAAAAACTGTTTTTT.

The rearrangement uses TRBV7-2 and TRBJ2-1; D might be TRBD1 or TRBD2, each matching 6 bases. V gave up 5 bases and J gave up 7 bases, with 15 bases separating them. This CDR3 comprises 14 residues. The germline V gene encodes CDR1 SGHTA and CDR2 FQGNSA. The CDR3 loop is CASSQLGGGNEQFF. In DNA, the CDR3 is TGTGCCAGCAGCCAGCTAGGGGGAGGAAATGAGCAGTTCTTC.

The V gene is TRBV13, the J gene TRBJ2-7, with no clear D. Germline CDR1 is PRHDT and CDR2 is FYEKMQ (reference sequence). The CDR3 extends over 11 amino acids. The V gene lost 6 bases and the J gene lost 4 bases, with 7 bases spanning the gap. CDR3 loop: CASSYLYEQYF. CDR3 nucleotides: TGTGCCAGCAGTTACCTTTACGAGCAGTACTTC.

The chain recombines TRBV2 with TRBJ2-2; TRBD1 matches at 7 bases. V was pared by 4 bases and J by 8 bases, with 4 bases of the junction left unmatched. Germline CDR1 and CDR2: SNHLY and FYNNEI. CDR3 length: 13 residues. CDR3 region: CASSGTGGGELFF. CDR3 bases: TGTGCCAGCAGTGGGACAGGTGGGGGGGAGCTGTTTTTT.

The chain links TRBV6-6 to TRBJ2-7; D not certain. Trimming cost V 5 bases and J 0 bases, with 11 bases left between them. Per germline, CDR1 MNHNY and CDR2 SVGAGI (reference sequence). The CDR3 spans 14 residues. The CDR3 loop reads CASSPTPGSYEQYF. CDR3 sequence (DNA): TGTGCCAGCAGTCCGACACCAGGCTCCTACGAGCAGTACTTC.

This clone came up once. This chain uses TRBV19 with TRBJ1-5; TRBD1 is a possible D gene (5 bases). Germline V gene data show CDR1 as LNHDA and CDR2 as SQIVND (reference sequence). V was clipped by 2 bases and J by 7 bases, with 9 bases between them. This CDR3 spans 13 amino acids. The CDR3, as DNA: TGTGCCAGTAGTATATTAGGGGTCCAGCCCCAGCATTTT. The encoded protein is CASSILGVQPQHF. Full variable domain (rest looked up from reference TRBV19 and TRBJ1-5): DGGITQSPKYLFRKEGQNVTLSCEQNLNHDAMYWYRQDPGQGLRLIYYSQIVNDFQKGDIAEGYSVSREKKESFPLTVTSAQKNPTAFYLCASSILGVQPQHFGDGTRLSIL.

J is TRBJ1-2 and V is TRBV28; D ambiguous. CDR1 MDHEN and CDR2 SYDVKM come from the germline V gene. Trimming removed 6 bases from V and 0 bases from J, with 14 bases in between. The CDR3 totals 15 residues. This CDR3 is CASSPSAGSNYGYTF. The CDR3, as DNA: TGTGCCAGCAGCCCCAGCGCAGGTTCTAACTATGGCTACACCTTC.

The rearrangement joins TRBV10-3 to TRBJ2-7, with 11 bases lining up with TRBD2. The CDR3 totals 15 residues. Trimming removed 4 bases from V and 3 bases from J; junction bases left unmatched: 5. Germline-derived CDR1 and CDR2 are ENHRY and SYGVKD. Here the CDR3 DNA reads TGTGCCATCAGTGGAGAGACTAGCGGGATCTACGAGCAGTACTTC. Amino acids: CAISGETSGIYEQYF.

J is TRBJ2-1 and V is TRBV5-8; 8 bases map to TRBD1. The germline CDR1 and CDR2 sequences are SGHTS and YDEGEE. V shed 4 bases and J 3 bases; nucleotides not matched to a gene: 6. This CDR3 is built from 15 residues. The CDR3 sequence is CASSPRDRSYNEQFF. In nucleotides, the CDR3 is TGTGCCAGCAGCCCCCGGGACAGGAGCTACAATGAGCAGTTCTTC.